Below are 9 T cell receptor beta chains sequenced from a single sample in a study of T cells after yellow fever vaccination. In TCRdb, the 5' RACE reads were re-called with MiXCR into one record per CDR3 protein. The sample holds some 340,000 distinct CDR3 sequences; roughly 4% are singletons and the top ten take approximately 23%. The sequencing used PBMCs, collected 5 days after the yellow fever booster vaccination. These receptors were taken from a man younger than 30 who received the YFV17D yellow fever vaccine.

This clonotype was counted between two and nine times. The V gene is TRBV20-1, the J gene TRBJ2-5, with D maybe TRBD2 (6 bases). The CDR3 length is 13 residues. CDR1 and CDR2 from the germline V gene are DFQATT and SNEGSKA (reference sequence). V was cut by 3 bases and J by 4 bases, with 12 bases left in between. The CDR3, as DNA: TGCAGTGCTAGCGGGACTTCTGGAGAGACCCAGTACTTC. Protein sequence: CSASGTSGETQYF.

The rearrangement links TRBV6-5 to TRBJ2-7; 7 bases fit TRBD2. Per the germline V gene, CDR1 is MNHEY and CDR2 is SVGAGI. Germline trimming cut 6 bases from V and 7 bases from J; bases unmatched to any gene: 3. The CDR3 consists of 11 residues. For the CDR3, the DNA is TGTGCCAGCAGGCTGGGGGGGGAGCAGTACTTC. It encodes CASRLGGEQYF.

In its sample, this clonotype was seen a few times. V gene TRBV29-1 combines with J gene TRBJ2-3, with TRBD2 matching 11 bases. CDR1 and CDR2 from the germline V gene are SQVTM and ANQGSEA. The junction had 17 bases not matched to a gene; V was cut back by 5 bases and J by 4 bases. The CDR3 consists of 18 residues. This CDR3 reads CSVCLTSGGPGGPDTQYF. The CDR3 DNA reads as TGCAGCGTTTGCCTAACTAGCGGGGGCCCTGGCGGCCCAGATACGCAGTATTTT.

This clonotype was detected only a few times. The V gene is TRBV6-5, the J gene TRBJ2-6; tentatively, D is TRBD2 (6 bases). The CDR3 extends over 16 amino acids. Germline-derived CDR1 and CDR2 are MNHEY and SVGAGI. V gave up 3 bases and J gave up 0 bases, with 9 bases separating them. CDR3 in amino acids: CASSYGGSSGANVLTF. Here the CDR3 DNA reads TGTGCCAGCAGTTATGGGGGGTCCTCTGGGGCCAACGTCCTGACTTTC.

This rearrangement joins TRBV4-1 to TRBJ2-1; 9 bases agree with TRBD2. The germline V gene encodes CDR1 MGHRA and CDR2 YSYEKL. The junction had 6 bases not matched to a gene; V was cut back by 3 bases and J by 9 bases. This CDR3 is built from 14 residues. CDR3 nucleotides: TGCGCCAGCAGCCATGGCGGGGGGGGTAGTGAGCAGTTCTTC. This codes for CASSHGGGGSEQFF.

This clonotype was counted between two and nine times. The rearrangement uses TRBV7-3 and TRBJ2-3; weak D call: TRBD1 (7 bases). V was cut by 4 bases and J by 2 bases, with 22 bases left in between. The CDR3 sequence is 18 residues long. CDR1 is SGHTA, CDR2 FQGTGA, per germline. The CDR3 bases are TGTGCCAGCAGCTATCCTGCGGAGGGGGCTCGGGACACAGATACGCAGTATTTT. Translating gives CASSYPAEGARDTDTQYF.

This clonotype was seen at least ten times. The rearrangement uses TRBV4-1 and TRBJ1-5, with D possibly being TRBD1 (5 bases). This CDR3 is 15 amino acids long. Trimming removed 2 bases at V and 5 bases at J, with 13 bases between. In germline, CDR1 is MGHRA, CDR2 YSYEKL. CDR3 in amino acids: CASSQTGTGDQPQHF. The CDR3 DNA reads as TGCGCCAGCAGCCAAACCGGGACCGGCGATCAGCCCCAGCATTTT.

The CDR3 nucleotides are TGTGCCAGCAGCTTTGGGAGGAACACCATATATTTT. It codes for CASSFGRNTIYF. The chain employs TRBV28 and TRBJ1-3, with D hard to call. This CDR3 region has 12 residues. Trimming shortened V by 6 bases and J by 7 bases, and 10 bases separated the two germline ends. In germline, CDR1 is MDHEN, CDR2 SYDVKM.

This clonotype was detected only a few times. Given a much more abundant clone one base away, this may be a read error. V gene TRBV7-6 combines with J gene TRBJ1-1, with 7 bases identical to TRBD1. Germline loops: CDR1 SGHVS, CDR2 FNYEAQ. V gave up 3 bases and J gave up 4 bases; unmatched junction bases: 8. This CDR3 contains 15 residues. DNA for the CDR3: TGTGCCAGCAGCTTGAAGACAGGGCCGGGCACTGAAGCTTTCTTT. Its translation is CASSLKTGPGTEAFF.